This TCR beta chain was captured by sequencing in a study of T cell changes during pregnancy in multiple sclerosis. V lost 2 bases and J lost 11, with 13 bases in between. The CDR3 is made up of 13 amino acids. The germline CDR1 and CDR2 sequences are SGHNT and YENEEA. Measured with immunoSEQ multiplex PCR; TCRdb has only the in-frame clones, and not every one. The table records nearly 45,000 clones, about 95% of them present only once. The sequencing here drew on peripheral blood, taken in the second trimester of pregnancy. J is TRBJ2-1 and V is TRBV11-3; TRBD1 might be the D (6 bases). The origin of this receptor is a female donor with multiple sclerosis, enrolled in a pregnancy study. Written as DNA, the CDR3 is TGTGCCAGCAGCTTATTACAGGGTTCTAAGCAGTTCTTC. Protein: CASSLLQGSKQFF.